Listed below are T cell receptor beta chains from one sample, sequenced in a study of cytomegalovirus exposure and HLA in healthy donors. Measured with immunoSEQ multiplex PCR; TCRdb has only the in-frame clones, and not every one. The table records roughly 68,000 clones, 75% of them present only once. Sequencing used PBMCs. These TCRs come from a woman between 25 and 40 years old in good health and CMV-seropositive. CDR3s include the opening cysteine and the closing phenylalanine or tryptophan. Each record gives: clone size, D gene, J gene, V gene, CDR3 DNA, CDR3 protein. A D gene is named only where the DNA matches it firmly. A clone size is listed for some rows: how often the clone was seen (once, few, many), or a class if it is expanded.

size: few
D: TRBD1
J: TRBJ1-2
V: TRBV6-6
DNA: TGTGCCAGCAGTTACGGGGACAGAGCAGGATATGGCTACACCTTC
CDR3: CASSYGDRAGYGYTF

size: NA
D: TRBD1
J: TRBJ1-2
V: TRBV7-2
DNA: TGTGCCAGCAGCTTTAATACCGGACAGGGGAATGGCTACACCTTC
CDR3: CASSFNTGQGNGYTF

size: NA
D: NA
J: TRBJ2-7
V: TRBV4-1
DNA: TGCGCCAGCAGCCAAGGCACTTCCCGCGAGCAGTACTTC
CDR3: CASSQGTSREQYF

size: once
D: TRBD1
J: TRBJ2-7
V: TRBV7-3
DNA: TGTGCCAGCAGCCCCCCAGGACAGGGGGCTAGGTACTTC
CDR3: CASSPPGQGARYF

size: NA
D: TRBD1
J: TRBJ1-5
V: TRBV28
DNA: TGTGCCAGCACCGGGGACAGCCTAAATCAGCCCCAGCATTTT
CDR3: CASTGDSLNQPQHF

size: NA
D: TRBD1
J: TRBJ2-7
V: TRBV10-1
DNA: TGCGCCAGTAGAATCCCCGACAGGGGTTTATCCTACGAGCAGTACTTC
CDR3: CASRIPDRGLSYEQYF

size: NA
D: NA
J: TRBJ1-3
V: TRBV18
DNA: TGTGCCAGCTCCGGAGGGACCCGATCTGGAAACACCATATATTTT
CDR3: CASSGGTRSGNTIYF

size: NA
D: NA
J: TRBJ2-5
V: TRBV7-2
DNA: TGTGCCAGCAGCGTCTACAGCCAAGAGACCCAGTACTTC
CDR3: CASSVYSQETQYF

size: NA
D: TRBD2
J: TRBJ2-7
V: TRBV6-5
DNA: TGTGCCAGCAGGGCGACTAGCGGGGCGTACGAGCAGTACTTC
CDR3: CASRATSGAYEQYF

size: NA
D: NA
J: TRBJ2-3
V: TRBV30
DNA: TGTGCCTGGGGACATCGCACAGATACGCAGTATTTT
CDR3: CAWGHRTDTQYF

size: NA
D: NA
J: TRBJ2-7
V: TRBV6-4
DNA: TGTGCCAGCAGTGAGCAGGGGGGCCCCTACGAGCAGTACTTC
CDR3: CASSEQGGPYEQYF

size: few
D: NA
J: TRBJ2-3
V: TRBV29-1
DNA: TGCAGCGTTGGGTTTTCGACTGTAACAGATACGCAGTATTTT
CDR3: CSVGFSTVTDTQYF

size: NA
D: TRBD1
J: TRBJ2-2
V: TRBV10-3
DNA: TGTGCCATCAGCAGGACAGGGACGAACACCGGGGAGCTGTTTTTT
CDR3: CAISRTGTNTGELFF

size: NA
D: NA
J: TRBJ1-2
V: TRBV27
DNA: TGTGCCAGCAGTTTAATCGCAGGCTCCTATGGCTACACCTTC
CDR3: CASSLIAGSYGYTF

size: NA
D: NA
J: TRBJ2-3
V: TRBV6-1
DNA: TGTGCCAGCAGTGAAGCCCCTCGAGGTACGCAGTATTTT
CDR3: CASSEAPRGTQYF

size: few
D: NA
J: TRBJ2-2
V: TRBV6-5
DNA: TGTGCCAGCAGTTCCCGCCGCGTTGGACTAACCGGGGAGCTGTTTTTT
CDR3: CASSSRRVGLTGELFF

size: NA
D: TRBD1
J: TRBJ2-7
V: TRBV27
DNA: TGTGCCAGCAGTTTTAGGACAGGGGGTCACGAGCAGTACTTC
CDR3: CASSFRTGGHEQYF

size: NA
D: TRBD1
J: TRBJ2-1
V: TRBV19
DNA: TGTGCCAGTACCATGACAGGGTTCTCCTACAATGAGCAGTTCTTC
CDR3: CASTMTGFSYNEQFF

size: few
D: TRBD2
J: TRBJ2-7
V: TRBV6-1
DNA: TGTGCCAGCAGGACGGGACTAGCGGGAGCCGAGCAGTACTTC
CDR3: CASRTGLAGAEQYF

size: NA
D: NA
J: TRBJ2-5
V: TRBV4-2
DNA: TGTGCCAGCAGCCAAGATGGCGGTTCCAAAGAGACCCAGTACTTC
CDR3: CASSQDGGSKETQYF

size: NA
D: NA
J: TRBJ2-3
V: TRBV2
DNA: TGTGCCAGCCTAGCCGGGGGATTATCTGATACGCAGTATTTT
CDR3: CASLAGGLSDTQYF

size: NA
D: NA
J: TRBJ1-4
V: TRBV28
DNA: TGTTATTCCTTAGGGGGGGCTAATGAAAAACTGTTTTTT
CDR3: CYSLGGANEKLFF

size: NA
D: NA
J: TRBJ2-1
V: TRBV2
DNA: TGTGCCAGCAGTGACGTAAGGGAGTTGGGATTAAATGAGCAGTTCTTC
CDR3: CASSDVRELGLNEQFF

size: NA
D: TRBD1
J: TRBJ2-7
V: TRBV6-5
DNA: TGTGCCAGCAGTTACCTGCCGGGACAGGGGGGAGAGCAGTACTTC
CDR3: CASSYLPGQGGEQYF

size: NA
D: TRBD2
J: TRBJ2-7
V: TRBV23-1
DNA: TGCGCCAGCAGCCGTACTAGCGAGCGGTCCTACGAGCAGTACTTC
CDR3: CASSRTSERSYEQYF

size: NA
D: NA
J: TRBJ1-2
V: TRBV4-3
DNA: TGCGCCAGCAGCCAAGATCTACAGGGAGCGAACTATGGCTACACCTTC
CDR3: CASSQDLQGANYGYTF

size: NA
D: NA
J: TRBJ1-1
V: TRBV4-3
DNA: TGCGCCAGCAGCCAAGACGGGGGCGGGGGCACTGAAGCTTTCTTT
CDR3: CASSQDGGGGTEAFF

size: NA
D: NA
J: TRBJ2-1
V: TRBV28
DNA: TGTGCCAGCAGTTCCCCGGCAGGGGCGAGTGGCAATGAGCAGTTCTTC
CDR3: CASSSPAGASGNEQFF

size: once
D: TRBD1
J: TRBJ2-7
V: TRBV6-5
DNA: TGTGCCAGCAGTTCCGGGACAGGGCCCTACGAGCAGTACTTC
CDR3: CASSSGTGPYEQYF

size: few
D: NA
J: TRBJ1-5
V: TRBV25-1
DNA: TGTGCCAGCAGTGCCTCCCCCCATGGGGCGCCCCAGCATTTT
CDR3: CASSASPHGAPQHF

size: once
D: TRBD2
J: TRBJ2-1
V: TRBV27
DNA: TGTGCCAGCAGTTTCTTAAGTGGGGGACTAGCGGGACAGTTCTTC
CDR3: CASSFLSGGLAGQFF